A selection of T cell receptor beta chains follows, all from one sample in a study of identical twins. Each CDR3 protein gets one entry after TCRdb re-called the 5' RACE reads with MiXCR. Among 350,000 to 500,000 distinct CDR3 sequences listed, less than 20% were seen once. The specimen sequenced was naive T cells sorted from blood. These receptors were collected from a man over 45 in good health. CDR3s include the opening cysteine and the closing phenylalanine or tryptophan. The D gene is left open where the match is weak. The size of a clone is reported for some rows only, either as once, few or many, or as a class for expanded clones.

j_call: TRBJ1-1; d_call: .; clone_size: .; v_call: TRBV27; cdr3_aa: CASRGRMNTEAFF; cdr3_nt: TGTGCCAGCAGGGGACGGATGAACACTGAAGCTTTCTTT
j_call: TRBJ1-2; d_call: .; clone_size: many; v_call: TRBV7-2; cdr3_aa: CASSLARTENYGYTF; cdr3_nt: TGTGCCAGCAGCTTAGCTCGGACAGAGAACTATGGCTACACCTTC
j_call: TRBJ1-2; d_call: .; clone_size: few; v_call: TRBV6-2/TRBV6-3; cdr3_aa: CASRDSYGYTF; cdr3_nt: TGTGCCAGCAGGGACAGTTATGGCTACACCTTC
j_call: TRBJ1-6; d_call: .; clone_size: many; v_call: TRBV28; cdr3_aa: CASSFTNSPLHF; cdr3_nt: TGTGCCAGCAGTTTTACTAATTCACCCCTCCACTTT
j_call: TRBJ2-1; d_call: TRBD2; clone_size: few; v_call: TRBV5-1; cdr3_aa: CASTLSRGGANEQFF; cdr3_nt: TGCGCCAGCACCCTAAGTCGCGGGGGGGCCAATGAGCAGTTCTTC
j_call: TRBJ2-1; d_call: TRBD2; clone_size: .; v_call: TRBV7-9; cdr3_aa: CASSLESGRFSNEQFF; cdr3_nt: TGTGCCAGCAGCTTAGAAAGCGGGAGATTCAGTAATGAGCAGTTCTTC
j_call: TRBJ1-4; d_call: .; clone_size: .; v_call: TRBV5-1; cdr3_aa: CASSPPGEKLFF; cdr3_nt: TGCGCCAGCAGCCCACCGGGTGAAAAACTGTTTTTT
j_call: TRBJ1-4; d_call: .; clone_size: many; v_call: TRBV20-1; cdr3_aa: CSAAVGGSGEKLFF; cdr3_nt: TGCAGTGCTGCCGTCGGGGGGAGCGGTGAAAAACTGTTTTTT
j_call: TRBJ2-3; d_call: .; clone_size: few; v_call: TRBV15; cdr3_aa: CATSRGGSTDTQYF; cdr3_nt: TGTGCCACCAGCAGAGGCGGGAGCACAGATACGCAGTATTTT
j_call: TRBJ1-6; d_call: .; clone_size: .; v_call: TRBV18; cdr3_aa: CASSPSGGSPLHF; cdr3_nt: TGTGCCAGCTCACCATCGGGTGGCTCACCCCTCCACTTT
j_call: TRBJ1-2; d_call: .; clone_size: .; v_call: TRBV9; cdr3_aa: CASSVGVRGAGYTF; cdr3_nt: TGTGCCAGCAGCGTAGGCGTTCGAGGGGCCGGCTACACCTTC
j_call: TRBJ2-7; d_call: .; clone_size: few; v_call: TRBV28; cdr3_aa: CASSLSAHSYEQYF; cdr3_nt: TGTGCCAGCAGTTTATCGGCCCACTCCTACGAGCAGTACTTC
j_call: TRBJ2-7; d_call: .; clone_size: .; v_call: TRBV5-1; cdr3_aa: CASSFGEVVDEQYF; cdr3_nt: TGCGCCAGCAGCTTCGGGGAGGTGGTCGACGAGCAGTACTTC
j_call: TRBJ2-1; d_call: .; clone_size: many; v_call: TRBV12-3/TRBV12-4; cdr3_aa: CASSSRTESSYNEQFF; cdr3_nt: TGTGCCAGCAGTTCCCGCACGGAGAGCTCCTACAATGAGCAGTTCTTC
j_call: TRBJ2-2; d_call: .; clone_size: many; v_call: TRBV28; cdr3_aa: CASRNFQGNTGELFF; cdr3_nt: TGTGCCAGCAGGAATTTTCAGGGTAACACCGGGGAGCTGTTTTTT
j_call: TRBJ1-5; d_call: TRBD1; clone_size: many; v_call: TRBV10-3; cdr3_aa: CAISSGQGIGQPQHF; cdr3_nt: TGTGCCATCAGCTCAGGACAGGGGATTGGACAGCCCCAGCATTTT
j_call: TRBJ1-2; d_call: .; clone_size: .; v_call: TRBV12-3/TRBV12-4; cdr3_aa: CASSPSLAANYGYTF; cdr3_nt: TGTGCCAGCTCACCTAGCCTGGCAGCTAACTATGGCTACACCTTC
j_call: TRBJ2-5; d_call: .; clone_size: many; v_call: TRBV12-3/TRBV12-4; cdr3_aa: CASSLRAGGETQYF; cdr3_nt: TGTGCCAGCAGTTTACGGGCAGGGGGGGAGACCCAGTACTTC
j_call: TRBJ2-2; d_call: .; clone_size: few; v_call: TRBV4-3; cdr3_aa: CASSQEDAGELFF; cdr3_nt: TGCGCCAGCAGCCAAGAGGACGCCGGGGAGCTGTTTTTT
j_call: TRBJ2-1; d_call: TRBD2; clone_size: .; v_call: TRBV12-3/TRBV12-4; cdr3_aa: CASSLRGGTSGGHEQFF; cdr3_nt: TGTGCCAGCAGTTTAAGGGGGGGGACTAGCGGGGGACATGAGCAGTTCTTC
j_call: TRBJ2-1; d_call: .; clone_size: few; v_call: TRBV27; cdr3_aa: CASSFGGLTQGPNEQFF; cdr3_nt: TGTGCCAGCAGTTTCGGGGGCCTAACGCAGGGGCCCAATGAGCAGTTCTTC
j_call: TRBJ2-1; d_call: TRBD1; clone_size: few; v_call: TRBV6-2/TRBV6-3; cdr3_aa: CASSYTRQGIYNEQFF; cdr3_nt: TGTGCCAGCAGTTACACGAGACAGGGTATTTACAATGAGCAGTTCTTC
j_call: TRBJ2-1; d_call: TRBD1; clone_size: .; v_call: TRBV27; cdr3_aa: CASSLRRKTGYDEQFF; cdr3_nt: TGTGCCAGCAGTTTACGTCGAAAGACAGGGTACGATGAGCAGTTCTTC
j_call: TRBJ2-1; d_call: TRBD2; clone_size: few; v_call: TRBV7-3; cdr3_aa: CASSLLAGEGVDEQFF; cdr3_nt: TGTGCCAGCAGCTTACTAGCGGGAGAGGGGGTTGATGAGCAGTTCTTC
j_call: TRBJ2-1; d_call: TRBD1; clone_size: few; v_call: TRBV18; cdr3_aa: CASGQGADYNEQFF; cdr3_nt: TGTGCCAGCGGACAGGGGGCTGACTACAATGAGCAGTTCTTC
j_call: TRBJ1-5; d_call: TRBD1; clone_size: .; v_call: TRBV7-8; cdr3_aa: CASSLAGLIDRGNQPQHF; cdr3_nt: TGTGCCAGCAGCTTAGCCGGCTTAATTGACAGGGGAAATCAGCCCCAGCATTTT
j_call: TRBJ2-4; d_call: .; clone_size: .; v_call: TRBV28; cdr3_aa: CASSKIGENIQYF; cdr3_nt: TGTGCCAGCAGTAAAATAGGAGAAAACATTCAGTACTTC
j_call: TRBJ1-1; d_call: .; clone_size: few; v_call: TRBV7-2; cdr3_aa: CASSFRGITEAFF; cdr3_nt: TGTGCCAGCAGCTTTCGGGGGATCACTGAAGCTTTCTTT
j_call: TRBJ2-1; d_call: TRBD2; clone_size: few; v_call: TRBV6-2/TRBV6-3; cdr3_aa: CASSYLAGPLPFF; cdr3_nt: TGTGCCAGCAGTTACCTAGCGGGGCCTTTACCGTTCTTC